This T cell receptor (beta chain) was found in a study of blood T cell repertoires in COVID-19. At the level of the study: Spain, Italy and the United States supplied samples that represented acute and convalescent COVID-19.

Original handling: Amplification from reference gene primers served as the basis for estimated nucleated cell counts. Here immunoSEQ multiplex PCR was the method, and the copy in TCRdb shows in-frame clones only, minus some. V, J and clone size derive from that table, while D and trimming were established from the DNA sequence. The top ten hold roughly 5% of the sample, which has approximately 240,000 clones, nearly 85% seen once. CDR1 is SGHRS, CDR2 YFSETQ, per germline. The trim removed 5 bases at V and 1 base at J, leaving 7 bases unmatched. The CDR3 has 16 residues. The table lists this clone with many counts.

Sequencing was performed on peripheral blood. The clonotype originates from a human donor in a cohort sampled during active COVID-19. V is TRBV5-1 and J is TRBJ1-4, with TRBD1 matching 8 bases. CDR3 sequence reads: CASRWTGSGTNEKLFF. DNA for the CDR3: TGCGCCAGCAGGTGGACAGGGAGTGGAACTAATGAAAAACTGTTTTTT.